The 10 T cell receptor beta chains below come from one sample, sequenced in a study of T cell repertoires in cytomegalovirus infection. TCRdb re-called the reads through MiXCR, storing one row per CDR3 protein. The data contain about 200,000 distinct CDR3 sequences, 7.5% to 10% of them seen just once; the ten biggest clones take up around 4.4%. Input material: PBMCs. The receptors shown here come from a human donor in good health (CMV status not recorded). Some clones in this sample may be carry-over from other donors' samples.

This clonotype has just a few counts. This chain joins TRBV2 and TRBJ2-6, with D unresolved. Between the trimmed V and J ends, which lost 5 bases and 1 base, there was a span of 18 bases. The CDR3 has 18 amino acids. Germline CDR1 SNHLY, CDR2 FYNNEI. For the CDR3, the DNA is TGTGCCAGCAGTCGTCCGGACGGATTTTTATCTGGGGCCAACGTCCTGACTTTC. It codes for CASSRPDGFLSGANVLTF.

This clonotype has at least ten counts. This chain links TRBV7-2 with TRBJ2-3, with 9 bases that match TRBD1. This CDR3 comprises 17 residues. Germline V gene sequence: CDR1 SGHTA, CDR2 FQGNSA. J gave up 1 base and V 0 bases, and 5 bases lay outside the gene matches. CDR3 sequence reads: CASSLASQGAGTDTQYF. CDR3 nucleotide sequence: TGTGCCAGCAGCTTAGCCTCACAGGGGGCTGGCACAGATACGCAGTATTTT.

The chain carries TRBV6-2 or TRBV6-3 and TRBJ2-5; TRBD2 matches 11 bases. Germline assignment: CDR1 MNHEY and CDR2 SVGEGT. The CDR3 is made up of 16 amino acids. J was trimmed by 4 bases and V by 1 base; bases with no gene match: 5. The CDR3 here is CASSYLVAGGSETQYF. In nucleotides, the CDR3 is TGTGCCAGCAGTTACTTAGTAGCGGGAGGGTCAGAGACCCAGTACTTC.

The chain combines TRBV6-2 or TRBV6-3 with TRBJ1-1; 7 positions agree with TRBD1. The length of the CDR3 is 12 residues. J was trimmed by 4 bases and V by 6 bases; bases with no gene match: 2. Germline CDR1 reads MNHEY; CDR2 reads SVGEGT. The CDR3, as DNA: TGTGCCAGCAGGTGGGACAGCACTGAAGCTTTCTTT. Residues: CASRWDSTEAFF.

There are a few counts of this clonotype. CDR3 nucleotide sequence: TGTGCCAGCAGTTTTAGCCAGGCCCAGCATTTT. This gives the protein CASSFSQAQHF. This chain connects TRBV12-3 or TRBV12-4 to TRBJ1-5, with D unresolved. The CDR3 extends over 11 amino acids. Trimming left V 3 bases short and J 11 bases short, with 8 bases between.

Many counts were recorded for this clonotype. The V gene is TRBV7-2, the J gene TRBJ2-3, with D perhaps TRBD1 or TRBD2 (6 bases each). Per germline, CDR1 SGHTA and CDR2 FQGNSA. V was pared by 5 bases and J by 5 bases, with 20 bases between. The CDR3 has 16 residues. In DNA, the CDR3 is TGTGCCAGCAGCCCGGGAAGGAGGGGGGCGGGAGATACGCAGTATTTT. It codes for CASSPGRRGAGDTQYF. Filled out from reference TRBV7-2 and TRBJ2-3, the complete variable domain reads GAGVSQSPSNKVTEKGKDVELRCDPISGHTALYWYRQSLGQGLEFLIYFQGNSAPDKSGLPSDRFSAERTGGSVSTLTIQRTQQEDSAVYLCASSPGRRGAGDTQYFGPGTRLTVL.

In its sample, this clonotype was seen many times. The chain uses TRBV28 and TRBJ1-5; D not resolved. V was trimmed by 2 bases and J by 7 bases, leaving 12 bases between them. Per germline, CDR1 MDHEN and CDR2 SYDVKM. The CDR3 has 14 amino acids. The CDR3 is CASSLVTVVQPQHF. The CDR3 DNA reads TGTGCCAGCAGTTTAGTTACAGTCGTGCAGCCCCAGCATTTT.

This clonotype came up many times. Here the CDR3 reads CASSLVQGGLGTEAFF. CDR3 DNA: TGTGCCAGCAGCTTAGTTCAGGGTGGTTTAGGCACTGAAGCTTTCTTT. The J gene is TRBJ1-1, the V gene TRBV11-2; D is possibly TRBD1 (5 bases). With 1 base removed from V and 4 bases from J, the gap between germline ends came to 16 bases. The germline CDR1 and CDR2 sequences are SGHAT and FQNNGV. This CDR3 is built from 16 residues.

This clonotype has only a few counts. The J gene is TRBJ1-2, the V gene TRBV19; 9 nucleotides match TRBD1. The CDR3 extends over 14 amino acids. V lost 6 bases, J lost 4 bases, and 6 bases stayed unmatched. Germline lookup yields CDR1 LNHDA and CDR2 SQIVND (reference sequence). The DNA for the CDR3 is TGTGCCAGTAGGCGGACAGGGGAAGGCTATGGCTACACCTTC. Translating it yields CASRRTGEGYGYTF.

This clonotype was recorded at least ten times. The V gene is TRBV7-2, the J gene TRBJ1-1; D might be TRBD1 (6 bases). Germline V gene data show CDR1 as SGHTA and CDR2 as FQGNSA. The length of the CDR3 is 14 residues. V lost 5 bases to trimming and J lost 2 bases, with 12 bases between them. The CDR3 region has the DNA TGTGCCAGCAGCCTGTTGGGGGCTAACACTGAAGCTTTCTTT. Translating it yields CASSLLGANTEAFF.